This TCR beta chain originates from a study of blood T cell repertoires in COVID-19. Study-wide background: The samples span acute and convalescent COVID-19 from the United States, Italy and Spain. Sample material is recorded as cDNA or gDNA derived from T cells, B-cell-depleted T cells, or PBMCs.

In the original workflow: It was from reference gene primer amplification that nucleated cell counts were estimated. Repertoires were generated with immunoSEQ multiplex PCR, while TCRdb's copy carries only in-frame clones and drops some. V, J and clone size derive from that table, while D and trimming were established from the DNA sequence. The table lists 150,000 to 200,000 clones, 85% to 90% of them singletons, with approximately 0.64% in the top ten. In germline, CDR1 is MNHEY, CDR2 SMNVEV (reference sequence). CDR3 size: 15 residues. Trimming shortened V by 4 bases and J by 2 bases, and 12 bases separated the two germline ends.

The TCR was taken from a man over 45 with acute or convalescent COVID-19. Sequencing was done on a sample of peripheral blood. This chain joins TRBV27 and TRBJ2-4, with D maybe TRBD1 (6 bases). The CDR3 nucleotides read TGTGCCAGCAGTTCGATGGGGGCCACCAAAAACATTCAGTACTTC. Protein: CASSSMGATKNIQYF.